The 28 T cell receptor beta chains below come from one sample, sequenced in a study of PD-1 blockade in classical Hodgkin lymphoma. The sample's time point: newly diagnosed, previously untreated cHL patient sample. PBMCs were thawed, and CD8+ T cells were then isolated from them by magnetic negative selection. The table came from immunoSEQ multiplex PCR; TCRdb's copy has only in-frame clones and leaves some out. The sample holds 14,000 to 15,000 clones, about 90% seen once. The sequenced material came from CD8+ T cells from blood. The receptors come from a human donor with classical Hodgkin lymphoma.

This clone was counted between two and nine times. The J gene is TRBJ2-1, the V gene TRBV27; D possibly matches TRBD1 or TRBD2 (5 bases each). This CDR3 is built from 15 residues. The germline gives CDR1 MNHEY, CDR2 SMNVEV (reference sequence). Deletions cut 3 bases from V and 9 bases from J, with 18 bases between. As DNA, the CDR3 is TGTGCCAGCAGTTTTTTGGCTAGCCAGGGCGCTGAGCAGTTCTTC. Protein: CASSFLASQGAEQFF.

This sequence joins TRBV4-1 and TRBJ1-2; D ambiguous. Trimming cost V 0 bases and J 6 bases, with 11 bases left between them. The CDR3 is 14 residues long. Germline V gene lookup returns CDR1 MGHRA and CDR2 YSYEKL. In DNA form, the CDR3 reads TGCGCCAGCAGCCAAGAAAACTCCAACGATGGCTACACCTTC. This gives the protein CASSQENSNDGYTF.

V usage is TRBV7-9 and J usage is TRBJ1-1; 12 nucleotides line up with TRBD1. The CDR3 sequence is 16 residues long. The germline gives CDR1 SEHNR, CDR2 FQNEAQ (reference sequence). J was trimmed by 3 bases and V by 4 bases; bases with no gene match: 6. The CDR3 sequence: CASSSGTGGEDTEAFF. The CDR3, as DNA: TGTGCCAGCAGCTCAGGGACAGGGGGCGAAGACACTGAAGCTTTCTTT.

CDR3 region: CASSEEDRTYEQYF. Here the CDR3 DNA reads TGTGCCAGCAGTGAAGAGGACAGGACCTACGAGCAGTACTTC. This chain joins TRBV6-1 and TRBJ2-7; 7 bases agree with TRBD1. The CDR3 runs 14 residues. CDR1 and CDR2 (germline): MNHNS, SASEGT. Trimming at V came to 1 base and at J to 2 bases, leaving 2 bases not matched to a gene.

A note on this clone: The same CDR3 also results from other DNA sequences found in this sample. The chain combines TRBV9 with TRBJ1-1; D remains ambiguous. Germline V gene sequence: CDR1 SGDLS, CDR2 YYNGEE. The CDR3 contains 13 residues. The ends were cut back, 0 bases at V and 1 base at J, with 4 bases in the middle. DNA of the CDR3: TGTGCCAGCAGCGTAGAGGGGAACACTGAAGCTTTCTTT. Its protein is CASSVEGNTEAFF. Complete variable domain (other parts from reference TRBV9 and TRBJ1-1): DSGVTQTPKHLITATGQRVTLRCSPRSGDLSVYWYQQSLDQGLQFLIQYYNGEERAKGNILERFSAQQFPDLHSELNLSSLELGDSALYFCASSVEGNTEAFFGQGTRLTVV.

V gene TRBV2 combines with J gene TRBJ2-3, with 10 bases matching TRBD1. Germline V gene sequence: CDR1 SNHLY, CDR2 FYNNEI. J was trimmed by 7 bases and V by 4 bases; bases with no gene match: 11. CDR3 length: 16 residues. The CDR3, as DNA: TGTGCCAGCAGTGGGGCAGGGACAGGGGTGGAAAATACGCAGTATTTT. Translated, it gives CASSGAGTGVENTQYF.

This clone was picked up a small number of times. The CDR3 region has the DNA TGTGCCAGCAGCGTAGAAAAGAGCACTGAAGCTTTCTTT. This translates into CASSVEKSTEAFF. The V call is TRBV9, the J call TRBJ1-1; unclear D gene. Trimming removed 0 bases from V and 4 bases from J, with 7 bases in between. The CDR3 loop spans 13 amino acids. Germline V gives CDR1 SGDLS, CDR2 YYNGEE.

The chain joins TRBV5-4 to TRBJ1-2; 7 nucleotides agree with TRBD1. Per germline, CDR1 SGHNT and CDR2 YYREEE (reference sequence). The CDR3 contains 15 residues. J was trimmed by 3 bases and V by 3 bases; bases with no gene match: 8. The CDR3 bases are TGTGCCAGCAGCTCAGATGCTACAGGGGACTATGGCTACACCTTC. Amino acid sequence: CASSSDATGDYGYTF. Variable domain in full (rest from reference TRBV5-4 and TRBJ1-2): ETGVTQSPTHLIKTRGQQVTLRCSSQSGHNTVSWYQQALGQGPQFIFQYYREEENGRGNFPPRFSGLQFPNYSSELNVNALELDDSALYLCASSSDATGDYGYTFGSGTRLTVV.

The chain employs TRBV27 and TRBJ2-1; TRBD2 might be the D (5 bases). This CDR3 contains 15 residues. V was pared by 3 bases and J by 0 bases, with 9 bases between. CDR1 is MNHEY and CDR2 is SMNVEV in the germline V gene (reference sequence). The CDR3 DNA follows: TGTGCCAGCAGTTTTCCGGGGAGCTCCTACAATGAGCAGTTCTTC. As protein: CASSFPGSSYNEQFF.

The rearrangement joins TRBV18 to TRBJ1-1; unclear D gene. Germline loops: CDR1 KGHSH, CDR2 LQKENI. Trimming took off 2 bases at V and 0 bases at J, with 19 bases between the two ends. The CDR3 totals 18 residues. CDR3 residues: CASSPTARAQAVNTEAFF. The CDR3 nucleotides read TGTGCCAGCTCACCAACTGCTCGCGCGCAGGCCGTGAACACTGAAGCTTTCTTT.

This rearrangement joins TRBV7-9 to TRBJ1-6, with 10 bases matching TRBD1. Losses at the gene ends were 5 bases for V and 6 bases for J; bases not matched to a gene: 7. The CDR3 runs to 16 residues. Germline lookup yields CDR1 SEHNR and CDR2 FQNEAQ (reference sequence). Here the CDR3 DNA reads TGTGCCAGCAGCGATTGGGACAGGGGACGTAATTCACCCCTCCACTTT. Translating gives CASSDWDRGRNSPLHF.

The gene calls are TRBV6-5 and TRBJ2-1; D is undetermined. There are 14 residues in the CDR3. Germline CDR1 is MNHEY and CDR2 is SVGAGI. V was clipped by 2 bases and J by 5 bases, with 10 bases between them. The CDR3 is CASSYVGRHNEQFF. CDR3 sequence (DNA): TGTGCCAGCAGTTACGTGGGCAGACACAATGAGCAGTTCTTC.

V and J are TRBV28 and TRBJ2-7; D possibly corresponds to TRBD2 (5 bases). This CDR3 spans 12 amino acids. Trimming shortened V by 5 bases and J by 4 bases, and 9 bases separated the two germline ends. Germline V gene lookup returns CDR1 MDHEN and CDR2 SYDVKM. The CDR3 here is CASSPGGYEQYF. Written as DNA, the CDR3 is TGTGCCAGCAGTCCTGGAGGATACGAGCAGTACTTC.

This clone was counted only a few times. The V and J genes are TRBV4-1 and TRBJ1-1; possible D gene TRBD1, 5 bases. Germline V gene data show CDR1 as MGHRA and CDR2 as YSYEKL. V was cut by 1 base and J by 3 bases, with 12 bases left in between. The CDR3 has 15 residues. The CDR3 DNA follows: TGCGCCAGCAGCCAAGTAGGAGGGGTAGACACTGAAGCTTTCTTT. Translating gives CASSQVGGVDTEAFF.

This clone has just a few counts. The chain employs TRBV6-5 and TRBJ2-1; D is unclear. This CDR3 is built from 12 residues. The V end lost 0 bases, the J end lost 9 bases, and 6 bases lay between the germline ends. The germline V gene encodes CDR1 MNHEY and CDR2 SVGAGI. The CDR3 coding sequence is TGTGCCAGCAGTTACTCGGTGGGTGAGCAGTTCTTC. Amino acid sequence: CASSYSVGEQFF.

The chain is built from TRBV10-1 and TRBJ1-5, with 10 bases lining up with TRBD1. The ends lost 6 bases at V and 6 bases at J; junction bases unmatched: 5. The CDR3 has 14 residues. Germline V gene data show CDR1 as WNHNN and CDR2 as SYGVQD (reference sequence). CDR3 in DNA: TGCGCCAGCAGCCTGGACAGGGGGATTCAGCCCCAGCATTTT. Its translation is CASSLDRGIQPQHF.

The V and J genes are TRBV28 and TRBJ2-7; D might be TRBD2 (6 bases). Germline CDR1 is MDHEN and CDR2 is SYDVKM. CDR3 size: 14 residues. Trimming took 7 bases from V and 8 from J, leaving 21 bases between them. The CDR3 bases are TGTGCCAGCATCGGGTCCGCGGAGGGGCGGAAGCAGTACTTC. Encoded protein: CASIGSAEGRKQYF. Variable domain in full (rest from reference TRBV28 and TRBJ2-7): DVKVTQSSRYLVKRTGEKVFLECVQDMDHENMFWYRQDPGLGLRLIYFSYDVKMKEKGDIPEGYSVSREKKERFSLILESASTNQTSMYLCASIGSAEGRKQYFGPGTRLTVT.

V gene TRBV7-9 combines with J gene TRBJ1-1; tentative D call: TRBD1 (6 bases). Germline V gene sequence: CDR1 SEHNR, CDR2 FQNEAQ (reference sequence). V was shortened by 4 bases and J by 6 bases, with 18 bases between the two germline ends. The length of the CDR3 is 15 residues. The CDR3 spells CASSSLTGTFSEAFF. The CDR3 nucleotides read TGTGCCAGCAGCTCCCTTACAGGGACGTTCTCTGAAGCTTTCTTT.

The CDR3 coding sequence is TGTGCCAGCAGCGTAGCTCTTGGACGGAGCTACAATGAGCAGTTCTTC. It yields the protein CASSVALGRSYNEQFF. The gene calls are TRBV9 and TRBJ2-1; no reliable D call. Per germline, CDR1 SGDLS and CDR2 YYNGEE. Trimming removed 0 bases at V and 3 bases at J, with 13 bases between. The CDR3 is 16 residues long.

This chain uses TRBV19 with TRBJ1-5; D uncertain. Germline CDR1 is LNHDA and CDR2 is SQIVND (reference sequence). V was shortened by 5 bases and J by 0 bases, with 14 bases between the two germline ends. CDR3 length: 16 amino acids. The CDR3 nucleotides read TGTGCCAGTAGTGTCCTGGGGAGCTATAGCAATCAGCCCCAGCATTTT. Translating it yields CASSVLGSYSNQPQHF.

This chain links TRBV5-1 with TRBJ2-1, with TRBD2 matching over 12 bases. Germline V gene data show CDR1 as SGHRS and CDR2 as YFSETQ. The CDR3 loop spans 19 amino acids. With 4 bases clipped from V and 0 bases from J, the junction kept 11 bases outside the gene matches. This CDR3 is CASSRGTSGPPSSYNEQFF. CDR3 in DNA: TGCGCCAGCAGCCGGGGGACTAGCGGGCCCCCGAGCTCCTACAATGAGCAGTTCTTC.

V and J are TRBV25-1 and TRBJ2-3; D not certain. Trimming stripped 3 bases from V and 3 bases from J, with 13 bases between. From germline, CDR1 is MGHDK and CDR2 SYGVNS. This CDR3 is built from 15 residues. The CDR3 DNA reads as TGTGCCAGCAGTGACGACCGGCGGAGTACAGATACGCAGTATTTT. The encoded protein is CASSDDRRSTDTQYF.

The gene calls are TRBV11-3 and TRBJ2-7, with D unresolved. Germline V lookup: CDR1 SGHNT, CDR2 YENEEA. CDR3 size: 13 residues. V lost 3 bases and J 3 bases, leaving 9 bases between the germline ends. The CDR3 DNA is TGTGCCAGCAGCTTGTCAGTACTCTACGAGCAGTACGTC. Protein product: CASSLSVLYEQYV.

The CDR3 sequence: CASSYSTAAMNTEAFF. CDR3 DNA: TGTGCCAGCAGTTACTCGACAGCTGCTATGAACACTGAAGCTTTCTTT. V is TRBV6-5 and J is TRBJ1-1, with a tentative D call TRBD1 (5 bases). Trimming removed 0 bases at V and 0 bases at J, with 11 bases between. From germline, CDR1 is MNHEY and CDR2 SVGAGI. The CDR3 consists of 16 residues.

The V and J genes are TRBV2 and TRBJ2-7; D is possibly TRBD1 (5 bases). Per germline, CDR1 SNHLY and CDR2 FYNNEI. V lost 2 bases to trimming and J lost 3 bases, with 11 bases between them. The CDR3 totals 14 residues. The chain's CDR3 is CASSERQGFYEQYF. The CDR3 region has the DNA TGTGCCAGCAGTGAACGGCAGGGCTTCTACGAGCAGTACTTC.

The genes are TRBV16 and TRBJ1-2, with D hard to call. V was pared by 6 bases and J by 4 bases, with 12 bases between. Germline CDR1 KGHSY, CDR2 FQNENV. The CDR3 extends over 13 amino acids. CDR3 sequence: CASSPTQFYGYTF. DNA for the CDR3: TGTGCCAGCAGTCCGACACAATTCTATGGCTACACCTTC.

V and J are TRBV27 and TRBJ2-2, with D maybe TRBD1 (6 bases). The germline CDR1 and CDR2 sequences are MNHEY and SMNVEV (reference sequence). The CDR3 sequence is 17 residues long. The germline V and J ends were trimmed by 7 bases and 4 bases, with 22 bases remaining between them. The CDR3 protein is CASTSLVNRVGTGELFF. The CDR3, as DNA: TGTGCCAGCACCAGTTTGGTCAACAGGGTCGGCACCGGGGAGCTGTTTTTT.

The chain links TRBV6-4 to TRBJ1-1; 7 nucleotides match TRBD1. The CDR3 is 15 residues long. V lost 0 bases to trimming and J lost 0 bases; unmatched junction nucleotides: 1. Germline V gene sequence: CDR1 MRHNA, CDR2 SNTAGT. Here the CDR3 reads CASSDSTGMNTEAFF. CDR3 DNA sequence: TGTGCCAGCAGTGACTCGACAGGGATGAACACTGAAGCTTTCTTT.